This is a list of T cell receptor beta chains from one sample in a study of cytomegalovirus exposure and HLA in healthy donors. Assay used: immunoSEQ multiplex PCR; TCRdb lists only in-frame clones, some missing. The data contain some 150,000 clones, approximately 77% of them singletons. Material: PBMCs. The receptors originated from a male donor in good health and CMV-seronegative. Both conserved end residues are part of each CDR3. A D gene is named only where the DNA matches it firmly. Rows may omit the clone size; those that give it use once, few, many or a size class.

V	J	length	size	D	DNA	CDR3
TRBV28	TRBJ1-5	14	.	.	TGTGCCAGCAGCCGGGGGAGGGTCTTTCAGCCCCAGCATTTT	CASSRGRVFQPQHF
TRBV6-5	TRBJ1-5	13	.	.	TGTGCCAGCAGACTACAGGCGCATCAGCCCCAGCATTTT	CASRLQAHQPQHF
TRBV18	TRBJ2-3	17	.	TRBD2	TGTGCCAGCTCCCCGGGACTAGCGGGGGCGAGCACAGATACGCAGTATTTT	CASSPGLAGASTDTQYF
TRBV28	TRBJ1-1	14	.	TRBD1	TGTGCCAGCAGTTCGACAGGGTTGAACACTGAAGCTTTCTTT	CASSSTGLNTEAFF
TRBV28	TRBJ2-1	16	.	TRBD2	TGTGCCAGCAGGAGCGGGAAGAGGAGCTCCTACAATGAGCAGTTCTTC	CASRSGKRSSYNEQFF
TRBV19	TRBJ1-5	12	.	.	TGTGCCAGTGCTCAGGGGTTGGAGCCCCAGCATTTT	CASAQGLEPQHF
TRBV7-3	TRBJ1-1	12	once	.	TGTGCCAGCAGTTACGTTGGGCAGGAAGCTTTCTTT	CASSYVGQEAFF
TRBV19	TRBJ2-2	20	once	TRBD2	TGTGCCAGCCACACCACTCCGGGACTAGCGGGGCCGGCATCCACCGGGGAGCTGTTTTTT	CASHTTPGLAGPASTGELFF
TRBV29-1	TRBJ2-1	12	few	TRBD2	TGCAGCGTTGTGCAGCGGGAGAGGGTTCCGTTCTTC	CSVVQRERVPFF
TRBV6-5	TRBJ1-2	13	.	.	TGTGCCAGCAGTTACTCGGGGGGCTATGGCTACACCTTC	CASSYSGGYGYTF
TRBV18	TRBJ2-6	20	.	TRBD1	TGTGCCAGCTCCCTCAACCCGCGGACAGGGGGGAGCTCTGGGGCCAACGTCCTGACTTTC	CASSLNPRTGGSSGANVLTF
TRBV4-1	TRBJ2-7	13	.	.	TGCGCCAGCAGTATACAGGGCAACTACGAGCAGTACTTC	CASSIQGNYEQYF
TRBV9	TRBJ2-1	15	.	TRBD1	TGTGCCAGCAGCGTATCAGGGGGTAGCTACAATGAGCAGTTCTTC	CASSVSGGSYNEQFF
TRBV18	TRBJ1-2	13	once	.	TGTGCCAGCTCGGCAGGGACAAACTATGGCTACACCTTC	CASSAGTNYGYTF
TRBV2	TRBJ2-3	15	.	.	TGTGCCAGCAGTGAGTGGGCTAGCGAAGGTGGTACGCAGTATTTT	CASSEWASEGGTQYF
TRBV7-3	TRBJ2-1	17	few	TRBD2	TGTGCCAGCAGCTTAACGACTACCAGCGGGACGGCCAATGAGCAGTTCTTC	CASSLTTTSGTANEQFF
TRBV18	TRBJ2-2	16	.	TRBD2	TGTGCCAGCTCACCGGGTGTACCGCGGGGGACCGGGGAGCTGTTTTTT	CASSPGVPRGTGELFF
TRBV19	TRBJ2-3	18	.	.	TGTGCCAGTAGTATTCACCGGCGACTGGGACAACGCACAGATACGCAGTATTTT	CASSIHRRLGQRTDTQYF
TRBV5-1	TRBJ2-7	14	.	.	TGCGCCAGCAGCTTGGGGGGGACTCAGAACGAGCAGTACTTC	CASSLGGTQNEQYF
TRBV9	TRBJ1-4	16	once	.	TGTGCCAGCAGCGTAGGCCCCGGAGCCCCTAATGAAAAACTGTTTTTT	CASSVGPGAPNEKLFF
TRBV5-6	TRBJ2-2	12	.	TRBD2	TGTGCCAGCAGCTTGGGAGCGGGGGGGCTGTTTTTT	CASSLGAGGLFF
TRBV9	TRBJ2-5	14	.	TRBD2	TGTGCCAGCAGCGTAAGCGGGGGCCAAGAGACCCAGTACTTC	CASSVSGGQETQYF
TRBV28	TRBJ1-2	12	.	.	TGTGCCAGCAGTTTGGGAGGCTATGGCTACACCTTC	CASSLGGYGYTF
TRBV7-9	TRBJ1-2	18	.	TRBD1	TGTGCCAGCAGCTTAGCTATGTTACGGCAGGGGGTCCCCTATGGCTACACCTTC	CASSLAMLRQGVPYGYTF
TRBV13	TRBJ1-3	20	.	TRBD1	TGTGCCAGCAGCCAGGCCCTGGGACAGGGCTTCTCGGGGGGTGGAAACACCATATATTTT	CASSQALGQGFSGGGNTIYF
TRBV9	TRBJ2-1	14	few	TRBD1	TGTGCCAGCAGCGTAGGGACAGGGCTCAATGAGCAGTTCTTC	CASSVGTGLNEQFF
TRBV19	TRBJ2-1	16	.	TRBD2	TGTGCCAGTAGTATCGGGGTGGCTAGCGGGAAAGTAGGGGAGTTCTTC	CASSIGVASGKVGEFF
TRBV7-9	TRBJ1-5	15	.	TRBD1	TGTGCCAGCAGCGGGACAGGGGAAAGGAATCAGCCCCAGCATTTT	CASSGTGERNQPQHF
TRBV6-1	TRBJ2-7	14	.	.	TGTGCCAGCAGTGAAGAGGGGGGCAGGGGGACCGACTACTTC	CASSEEGGRGTDYF
TRBV29-1	TRBJ2-7	13	.	.	TGCAGCGTACATAGGGGATCCCCCTACGAGCAGTACTTC	CSVHRGSPYEQYF
TRBV27	TRBJ2-7	15	.	TRBD1	TGTGCCAGCAGTTTTCGGGGGACAGGGGACTACGAGCAGTACTTC	CASSFRGTGDYEQYF
TRBV9	TRBJ2-2	15	.	.	TGTGCCAGCAGCGTCACACCCACCCGCACCGGGGAGCTGTTTTTT	CASSVTPTRTGELFF
TRBV7-7	TRBJ2-2	15	.	.	TGTGCCAGCAGCTTAGGCGCGCAGGGGTACGGGGAGCTGTTTTTT	CASSLGAQGYGELFF
TRBV6-4	TRBJ1-2	14	.	TRBD1	TGTGCCAGCAGTGAGGGACAGGAATCCCATGGCTACACCTTC	CASSEGQESHGYTF
TRBV10-2	TRBJ2-3	15	.	TRBD1	TGCGCCAGCAGCTCCGGGACAGAGGACACAGATACGCAGTATTTT	CASSSGTEDTDTQYF
TRBV19	TRBJ1-4	14	.	TRBD1	TGTGCCAGTAGTAATGGACAGGCTAATGAAAAACTGTTTTTT	CASSNGQANEKLFF
TRBV5-4	TRBJ1-5	15	.	TRBD1	TGTGCCAGCAGCTTACAGGGGGCGCACAATCAGCCCCAGCATTTT	CASSLQGAHNQPQHF
TRBV29-1	TRBJ1-2	16	.	.	TGCAGCGTTGAACTCTCAGGCTGGGTGGCCCCATATGGCTACACCTTC	CSVELSGWVAPYGYTF
TRBV6-5	TRBJ1-2	16	.	.	TGTGCCAGCAGTTACCGAGCCACAGGGACGAAGAATGGCTACACCTTC	CASSYRATGTKNGYTF
TRBV19	TRBJ2-3	14	.	TRBD2	TGTGCCAGTAGTAGGCCGGGGGGGCCAGATACGCAGTATTTT	CASSRPGGPDTQYF
TRBV7-9	TRBJ1-1	15	.	TRBD1	TGTGCCAGCAGCCCCGGGACAGGGGGCTTCACTGAAGCTTTCTTT	CASSPGTGGFTEAFF
TRBV12-5	TRBJ2-7	17	.	TRBD1	TGTGCTAGTGGTTTGGGACGACTAGGACAGGGGAACTACGAGCAGTACTTC	CASGLGRLGQGNYEQYF
TRBV7-2	TRBJ1-1	11	.	.	TGTGCCAGCAGCCCGTACAGGGAGGCTTTCTTT	CASSPYREAFF
TRBV19	TRBJ2-1	15	once	TRBD2	TGTGCCAGTAGTCGACTAGCGGGAGTCTACAATGAGCAGTTCTTC	CASSRLAGVYNEQFF
TRBV6-5	TRBJ1-5	15	.	.	TGTGCCAGCAGCCCGGCCGACAATAGCAATCAGCCCCAGCATTTT	CASSPADNSNQPQHF
TRBV4-2	TRBJ2-3	16	few	TRBD2	TGTGCCAGCAGCCTTGAGGTATCTAGCGGCTCAGATACGCAGTATTTT	CASSLEVSSGSDTQYF
TRBV19	TRBJ1-5	16	.	.	TGTGCCAGTAGTAACCGTGGGACACGGCCCAATCAGCCCCAGCATTTT	CASSNRGTRPNQPQHF
TRBV28	TRBJ1-1	16	.	TRBD1	TGTGCCAGCGGCTCCCCTGGGACAGGGGGGAACACTGAAGCTTTCTTT	CASGSPGTGGNTEAFF
TRBV25-1	TRBJ2-7	15	.	.	TGTGCCAACAGTGAATCGATCAGGCATCCCTACGAGCAGTACTTC	CANSESIRHPYEQYF
TRBV28	TRBJ1-1	10	.	.	TGTGCCAGCATTGGCGGGGGAACTTTCTTT	CASIGGGTFF
TRBV9	TRBJ1-3	16	few	.	TGTGCCAGCAGCGTAGGGGGGGGGACGACTGGAAACACCATATATTTT	CASSVGGGTTGNTIYF
TRBV7-3	TRBJ1-2	13	.	.	TGTGCCAGCAGCTTAATAGGGACTAATGGCTACACCTTC	CASSLIGTNGYTF
TRBV13	TRBJ2-5	15	.	TRBD1	TGTGCCAGCAGCACGCTCGGGACAGGTCAAGAGACCCAGTACTTC	CASSTLGTGQETQYF
TRBV9	TRBJ2-4	16	.	TRBD2	TGTGCCAGCAGCGTTAACCCTAGCGGGGTAGAAAACATTCAGTACTTC	CASSVNPSGVENIQYF
TRBV6-6	TRBJ1-6	16	.	TRBD1	TGTGCCAGCAGTTACTCGCAGGGGGCGTCTAATTCACCCCTCCACTTT	CASSYSQGASNSPLHF
TRBV5-6	TRBJ2-2	16	.	.	TGTGCCACCGCTGGTAACAGGGGACTCAACACCGGGGAGCTGTTTTTT	CATAGNRGLNTGELFF